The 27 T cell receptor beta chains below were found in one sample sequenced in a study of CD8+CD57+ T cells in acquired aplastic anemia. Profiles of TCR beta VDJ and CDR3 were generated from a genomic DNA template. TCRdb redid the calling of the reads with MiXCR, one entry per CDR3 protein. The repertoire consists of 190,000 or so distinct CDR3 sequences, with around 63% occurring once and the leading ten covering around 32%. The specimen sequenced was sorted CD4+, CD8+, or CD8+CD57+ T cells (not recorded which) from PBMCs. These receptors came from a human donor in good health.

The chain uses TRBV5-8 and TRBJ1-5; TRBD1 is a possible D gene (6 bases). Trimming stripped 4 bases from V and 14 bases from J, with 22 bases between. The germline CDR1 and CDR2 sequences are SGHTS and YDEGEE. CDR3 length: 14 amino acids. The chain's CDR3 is CASSPPGARGNEHF. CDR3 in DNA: TGTGCCAGCAGCCCCCCGGGGGCTAGAGGCAATGAGCATTTT.

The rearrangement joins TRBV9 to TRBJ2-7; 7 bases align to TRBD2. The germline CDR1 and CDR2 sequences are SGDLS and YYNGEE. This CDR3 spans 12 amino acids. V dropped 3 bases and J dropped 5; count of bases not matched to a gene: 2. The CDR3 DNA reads TGTGCCAGCAGCGCCGGGACTAACGAGCAGTACTTC. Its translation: CASSAGTNEQYF.

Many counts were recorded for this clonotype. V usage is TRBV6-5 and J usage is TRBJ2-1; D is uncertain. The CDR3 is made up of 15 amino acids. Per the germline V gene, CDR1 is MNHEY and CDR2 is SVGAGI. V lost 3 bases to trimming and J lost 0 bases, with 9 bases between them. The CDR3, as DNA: TGTGCCAGCAGTTATATTAGGGACTCCTACAATGAGCAGTTCTTC. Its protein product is CASSYIRDSYNEQFF.

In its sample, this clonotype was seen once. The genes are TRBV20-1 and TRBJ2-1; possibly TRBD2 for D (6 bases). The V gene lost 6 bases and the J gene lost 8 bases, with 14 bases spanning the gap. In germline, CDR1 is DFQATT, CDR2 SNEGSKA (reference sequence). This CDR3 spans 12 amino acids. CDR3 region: CSANSGYDEQFF. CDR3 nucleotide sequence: TGCAGTGCCAACAGCGGGTACGATGAGCAGTTCTTC.

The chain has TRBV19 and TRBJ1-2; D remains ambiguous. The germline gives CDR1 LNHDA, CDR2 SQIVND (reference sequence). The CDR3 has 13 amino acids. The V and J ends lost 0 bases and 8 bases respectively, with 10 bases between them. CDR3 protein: CASSIEASRGYTF. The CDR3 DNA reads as TGTGCCAGTAGTATAGAGGCCTCACGGGGCTACACCTTC.

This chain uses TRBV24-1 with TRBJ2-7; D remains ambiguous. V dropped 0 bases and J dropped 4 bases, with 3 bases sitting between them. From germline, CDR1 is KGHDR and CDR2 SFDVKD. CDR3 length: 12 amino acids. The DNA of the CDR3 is TGTGCCACCAGTGATTTGCGGTACGAGCAGTACTTC. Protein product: CATSDLRYEQYF.

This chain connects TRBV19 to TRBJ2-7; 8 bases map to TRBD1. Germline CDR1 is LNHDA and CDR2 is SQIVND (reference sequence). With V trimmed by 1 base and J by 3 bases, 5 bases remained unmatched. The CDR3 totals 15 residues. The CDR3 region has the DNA TGTGCCAGTAGTATAGCTTCCGGACAGGGCTACGAGCAGTACTTC. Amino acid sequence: CASSIASGQGYEQYF. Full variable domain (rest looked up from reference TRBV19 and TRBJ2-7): DGGITQSPKYLFRKEGQNVTLSCEQNLNHDAMYWYRQDPGQGLRLIYYSQIVNDFQKGDIAEGYSVSREKKESFPLTVTSAQKNPTAFYLCASSIASGQGYEQYFGPGTRLTVT.

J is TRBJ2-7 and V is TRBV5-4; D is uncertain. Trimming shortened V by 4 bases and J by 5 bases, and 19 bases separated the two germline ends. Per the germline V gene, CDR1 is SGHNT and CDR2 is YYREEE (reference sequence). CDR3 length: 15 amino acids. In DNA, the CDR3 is TGTGCCAGCAGCCTAGATGCCGGAACTGGAAACGAGCAGTACTTC. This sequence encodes CASSLDAGTGNEQYF.

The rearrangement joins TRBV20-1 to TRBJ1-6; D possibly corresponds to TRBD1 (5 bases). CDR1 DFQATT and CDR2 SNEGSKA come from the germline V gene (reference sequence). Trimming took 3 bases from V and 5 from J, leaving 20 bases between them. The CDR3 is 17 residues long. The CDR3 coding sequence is TGCAGTGCTAGCGTAATAACCGGGACTCGGGATAATTCACCCCTCCACTTT. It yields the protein CSASVITGTRDNSPLHF.

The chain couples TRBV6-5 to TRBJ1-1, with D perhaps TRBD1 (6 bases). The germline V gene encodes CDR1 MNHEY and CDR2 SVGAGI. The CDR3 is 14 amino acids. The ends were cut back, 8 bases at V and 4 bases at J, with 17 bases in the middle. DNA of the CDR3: TGTGCCAGCGAGGCGAGGGGGTTCGGCACTGAAGCTTTCTTT. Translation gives CASEARGFGTEAFF.

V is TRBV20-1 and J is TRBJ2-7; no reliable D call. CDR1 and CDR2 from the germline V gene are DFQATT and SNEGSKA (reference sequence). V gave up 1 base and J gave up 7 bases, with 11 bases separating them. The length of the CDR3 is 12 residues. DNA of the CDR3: TGCAGTGCTAGAGGAGGCACCGGGGAGCAGTACTTC. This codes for CSARGGTGEQYF.

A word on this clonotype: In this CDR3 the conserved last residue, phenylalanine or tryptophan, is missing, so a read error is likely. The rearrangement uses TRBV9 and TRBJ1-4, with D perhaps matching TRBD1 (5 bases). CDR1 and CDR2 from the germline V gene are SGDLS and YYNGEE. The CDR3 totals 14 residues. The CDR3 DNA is TGCGCCAGCAGCCTGGTTGGGGGTTCTGAAAAACTGTTTGTT. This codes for CASSLVGGSEKLFV.

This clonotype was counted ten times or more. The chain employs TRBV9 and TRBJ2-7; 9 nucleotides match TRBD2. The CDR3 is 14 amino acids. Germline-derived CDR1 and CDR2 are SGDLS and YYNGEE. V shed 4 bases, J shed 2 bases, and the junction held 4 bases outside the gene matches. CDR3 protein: CASSPRLAAYEQYF. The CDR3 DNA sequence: TGTGCCAGCAGCCCGAGACTAGCGGCCTACGAGCAGTACTTC. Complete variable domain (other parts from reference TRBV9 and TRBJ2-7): DSGVTQTPKHLITATGQRVTLRCSPRSGDLSVYWYQQSLDQGLQFLIQYYNGEERAKGNILERFSAQQFPDLHSELNLSSLELGDSALYFCASSPRLAAYEQYFGPGTRLTVT.

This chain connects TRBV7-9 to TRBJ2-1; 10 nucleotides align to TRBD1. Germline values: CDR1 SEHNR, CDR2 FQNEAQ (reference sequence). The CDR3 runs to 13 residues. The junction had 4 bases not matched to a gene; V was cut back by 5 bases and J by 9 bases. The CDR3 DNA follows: TGTGCCAGCAGCAGCGACAGGGGGCGTGAGCAGTTCTTC. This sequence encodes CASSSDRGREQFF.

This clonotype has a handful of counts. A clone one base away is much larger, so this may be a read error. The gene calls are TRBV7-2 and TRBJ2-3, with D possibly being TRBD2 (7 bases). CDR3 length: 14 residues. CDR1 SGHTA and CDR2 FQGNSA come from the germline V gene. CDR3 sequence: CDSSPLRGADTQYF. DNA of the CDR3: TGTGACAGCAGCCCCCTCCGGGGGGCGGATACGCAGTATTTT.

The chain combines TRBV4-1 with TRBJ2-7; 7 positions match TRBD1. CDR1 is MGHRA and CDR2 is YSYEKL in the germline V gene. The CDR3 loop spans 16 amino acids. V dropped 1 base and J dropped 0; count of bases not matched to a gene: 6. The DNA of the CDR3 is TGCGCCAGCAGCCAAGCCGAGGACAGGAGCTCCTACGAGCAGTACTTC. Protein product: CASSQAEDRSSYEQYF.

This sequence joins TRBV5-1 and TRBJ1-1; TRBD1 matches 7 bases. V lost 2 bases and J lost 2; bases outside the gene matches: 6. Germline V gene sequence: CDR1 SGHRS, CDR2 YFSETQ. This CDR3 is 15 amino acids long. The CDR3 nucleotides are TGCGCCAGCAGCTTACAGGGGAACGGAAACACTGAAGCTTTCTTT. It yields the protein CASSLQGNGNTEAFF.

CDR3: CASTRDASYEQYF. The CDR3 DNA is TGTGCCAGTACTAGGGACGCATCCTACGAGCAGTACTTC. V gene TRBV19 combines with J gene TRBJ2-7; D tentatively reads TRBD1 or TRBD2 (5 bases each). V lost 7 bases and J 1 base, leaving 11 bases between the germline ends. Looked up from germline, CDR1 is LNHDA and CDR2 is SQIVND (reference sequence). The CDR3 has 13 residues.

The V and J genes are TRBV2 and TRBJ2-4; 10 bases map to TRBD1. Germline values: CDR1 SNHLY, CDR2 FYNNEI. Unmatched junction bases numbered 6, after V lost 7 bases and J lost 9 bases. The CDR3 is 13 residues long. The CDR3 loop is CASIDRGQGIQYF. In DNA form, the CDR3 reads TGTGCCAGCATCGACAGGGGGCAAGGCATTCAGTACTTC.

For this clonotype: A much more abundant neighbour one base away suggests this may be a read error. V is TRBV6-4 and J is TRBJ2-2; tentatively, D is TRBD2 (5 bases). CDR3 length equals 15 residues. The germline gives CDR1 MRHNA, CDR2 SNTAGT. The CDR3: CASSPRPFNTGELLF. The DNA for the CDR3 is TGTGCCAGCAGTCCAAGACCCTTTAACACCGGGGAGCTGCTTTTT.

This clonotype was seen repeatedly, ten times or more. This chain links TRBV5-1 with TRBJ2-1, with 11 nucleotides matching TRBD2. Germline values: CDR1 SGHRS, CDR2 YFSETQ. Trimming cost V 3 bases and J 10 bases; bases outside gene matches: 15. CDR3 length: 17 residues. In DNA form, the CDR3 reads TGCGCCAGCAGCTGGCCTCAGACTAGCGGGACCAGATCGGAGCAGTTCTTC. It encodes CASSWPQTSGTRSEQFF. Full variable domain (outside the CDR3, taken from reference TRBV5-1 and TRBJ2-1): KAGVTQTPRYLIKTRGQQVTLSCSPISGHRSVSWYQQTPGQGLQFLFEYFSETQRNKGNFPGRFSGRQFSNSRSEMNVSTLELGDSALYLCASSWPQTSGTRSEQFFGPGTRLTVL.

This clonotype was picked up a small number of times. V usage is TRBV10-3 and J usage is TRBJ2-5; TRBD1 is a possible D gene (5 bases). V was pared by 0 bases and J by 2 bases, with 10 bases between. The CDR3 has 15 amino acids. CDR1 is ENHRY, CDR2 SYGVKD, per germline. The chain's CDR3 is CAISESAGPQETQYF. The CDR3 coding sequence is TGTGCCATCAGTGAGTCGGCAGGGCCGCAAGAGACCCAGTACTTC.

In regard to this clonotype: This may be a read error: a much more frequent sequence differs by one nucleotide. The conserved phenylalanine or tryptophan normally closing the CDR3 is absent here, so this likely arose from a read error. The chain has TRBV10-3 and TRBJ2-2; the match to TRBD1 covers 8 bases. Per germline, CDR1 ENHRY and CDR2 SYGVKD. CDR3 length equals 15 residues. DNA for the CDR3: TGTGCCAGCAGTGAGGGACAGGAGAACACCGGGGAGCTGTTTTCT. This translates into CASSEGQENTGELFS.

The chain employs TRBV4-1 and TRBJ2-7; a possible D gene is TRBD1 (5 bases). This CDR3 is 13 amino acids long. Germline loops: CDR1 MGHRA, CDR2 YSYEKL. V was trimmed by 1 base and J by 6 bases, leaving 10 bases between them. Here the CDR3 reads CASSQAQGFEQYF. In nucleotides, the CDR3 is TGCGCCAGCAGCCAAGCTCAGGGCTTCGAGCAGTACTTC.

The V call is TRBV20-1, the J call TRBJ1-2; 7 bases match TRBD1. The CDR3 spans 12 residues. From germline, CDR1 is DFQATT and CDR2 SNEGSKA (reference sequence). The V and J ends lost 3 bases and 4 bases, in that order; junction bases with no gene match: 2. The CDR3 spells CSARGQTYGYTF. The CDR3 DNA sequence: TGCAGTGCTAGGGGACAGACCTATGGCTACACCTTC.

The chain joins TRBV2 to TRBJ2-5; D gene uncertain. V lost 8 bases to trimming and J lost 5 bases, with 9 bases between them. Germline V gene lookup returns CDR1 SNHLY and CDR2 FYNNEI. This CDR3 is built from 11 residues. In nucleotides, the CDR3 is TGTGCCAGCTGTCCGAGGGAGACCCAGTACTTC. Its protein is CASCPRETQYF.

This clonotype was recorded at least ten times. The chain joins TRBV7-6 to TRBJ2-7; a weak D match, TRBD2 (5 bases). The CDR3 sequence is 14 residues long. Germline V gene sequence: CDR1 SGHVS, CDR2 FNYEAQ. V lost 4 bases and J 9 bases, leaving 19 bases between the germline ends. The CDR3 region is CASSSGVVSVGQYF. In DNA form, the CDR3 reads TGTGCCAGCAGCTCCGGGGTAGTGAGTGTCGGGCAGTACTTC.